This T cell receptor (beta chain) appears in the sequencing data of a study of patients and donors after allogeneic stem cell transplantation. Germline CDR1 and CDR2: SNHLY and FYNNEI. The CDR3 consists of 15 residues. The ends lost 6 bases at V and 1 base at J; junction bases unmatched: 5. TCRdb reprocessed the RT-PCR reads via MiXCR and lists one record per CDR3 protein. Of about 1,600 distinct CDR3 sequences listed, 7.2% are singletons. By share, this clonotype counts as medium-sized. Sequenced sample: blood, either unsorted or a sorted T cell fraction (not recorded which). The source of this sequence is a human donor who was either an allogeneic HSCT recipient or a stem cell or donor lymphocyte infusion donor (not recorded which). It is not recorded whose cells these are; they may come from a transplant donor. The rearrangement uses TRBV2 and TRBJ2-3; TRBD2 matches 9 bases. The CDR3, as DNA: TGTGCCAGCAGGCCTAGCGGGGCGGGCACAGATACGCAGTATTTT. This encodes CASRPSGAGTDTQYF.